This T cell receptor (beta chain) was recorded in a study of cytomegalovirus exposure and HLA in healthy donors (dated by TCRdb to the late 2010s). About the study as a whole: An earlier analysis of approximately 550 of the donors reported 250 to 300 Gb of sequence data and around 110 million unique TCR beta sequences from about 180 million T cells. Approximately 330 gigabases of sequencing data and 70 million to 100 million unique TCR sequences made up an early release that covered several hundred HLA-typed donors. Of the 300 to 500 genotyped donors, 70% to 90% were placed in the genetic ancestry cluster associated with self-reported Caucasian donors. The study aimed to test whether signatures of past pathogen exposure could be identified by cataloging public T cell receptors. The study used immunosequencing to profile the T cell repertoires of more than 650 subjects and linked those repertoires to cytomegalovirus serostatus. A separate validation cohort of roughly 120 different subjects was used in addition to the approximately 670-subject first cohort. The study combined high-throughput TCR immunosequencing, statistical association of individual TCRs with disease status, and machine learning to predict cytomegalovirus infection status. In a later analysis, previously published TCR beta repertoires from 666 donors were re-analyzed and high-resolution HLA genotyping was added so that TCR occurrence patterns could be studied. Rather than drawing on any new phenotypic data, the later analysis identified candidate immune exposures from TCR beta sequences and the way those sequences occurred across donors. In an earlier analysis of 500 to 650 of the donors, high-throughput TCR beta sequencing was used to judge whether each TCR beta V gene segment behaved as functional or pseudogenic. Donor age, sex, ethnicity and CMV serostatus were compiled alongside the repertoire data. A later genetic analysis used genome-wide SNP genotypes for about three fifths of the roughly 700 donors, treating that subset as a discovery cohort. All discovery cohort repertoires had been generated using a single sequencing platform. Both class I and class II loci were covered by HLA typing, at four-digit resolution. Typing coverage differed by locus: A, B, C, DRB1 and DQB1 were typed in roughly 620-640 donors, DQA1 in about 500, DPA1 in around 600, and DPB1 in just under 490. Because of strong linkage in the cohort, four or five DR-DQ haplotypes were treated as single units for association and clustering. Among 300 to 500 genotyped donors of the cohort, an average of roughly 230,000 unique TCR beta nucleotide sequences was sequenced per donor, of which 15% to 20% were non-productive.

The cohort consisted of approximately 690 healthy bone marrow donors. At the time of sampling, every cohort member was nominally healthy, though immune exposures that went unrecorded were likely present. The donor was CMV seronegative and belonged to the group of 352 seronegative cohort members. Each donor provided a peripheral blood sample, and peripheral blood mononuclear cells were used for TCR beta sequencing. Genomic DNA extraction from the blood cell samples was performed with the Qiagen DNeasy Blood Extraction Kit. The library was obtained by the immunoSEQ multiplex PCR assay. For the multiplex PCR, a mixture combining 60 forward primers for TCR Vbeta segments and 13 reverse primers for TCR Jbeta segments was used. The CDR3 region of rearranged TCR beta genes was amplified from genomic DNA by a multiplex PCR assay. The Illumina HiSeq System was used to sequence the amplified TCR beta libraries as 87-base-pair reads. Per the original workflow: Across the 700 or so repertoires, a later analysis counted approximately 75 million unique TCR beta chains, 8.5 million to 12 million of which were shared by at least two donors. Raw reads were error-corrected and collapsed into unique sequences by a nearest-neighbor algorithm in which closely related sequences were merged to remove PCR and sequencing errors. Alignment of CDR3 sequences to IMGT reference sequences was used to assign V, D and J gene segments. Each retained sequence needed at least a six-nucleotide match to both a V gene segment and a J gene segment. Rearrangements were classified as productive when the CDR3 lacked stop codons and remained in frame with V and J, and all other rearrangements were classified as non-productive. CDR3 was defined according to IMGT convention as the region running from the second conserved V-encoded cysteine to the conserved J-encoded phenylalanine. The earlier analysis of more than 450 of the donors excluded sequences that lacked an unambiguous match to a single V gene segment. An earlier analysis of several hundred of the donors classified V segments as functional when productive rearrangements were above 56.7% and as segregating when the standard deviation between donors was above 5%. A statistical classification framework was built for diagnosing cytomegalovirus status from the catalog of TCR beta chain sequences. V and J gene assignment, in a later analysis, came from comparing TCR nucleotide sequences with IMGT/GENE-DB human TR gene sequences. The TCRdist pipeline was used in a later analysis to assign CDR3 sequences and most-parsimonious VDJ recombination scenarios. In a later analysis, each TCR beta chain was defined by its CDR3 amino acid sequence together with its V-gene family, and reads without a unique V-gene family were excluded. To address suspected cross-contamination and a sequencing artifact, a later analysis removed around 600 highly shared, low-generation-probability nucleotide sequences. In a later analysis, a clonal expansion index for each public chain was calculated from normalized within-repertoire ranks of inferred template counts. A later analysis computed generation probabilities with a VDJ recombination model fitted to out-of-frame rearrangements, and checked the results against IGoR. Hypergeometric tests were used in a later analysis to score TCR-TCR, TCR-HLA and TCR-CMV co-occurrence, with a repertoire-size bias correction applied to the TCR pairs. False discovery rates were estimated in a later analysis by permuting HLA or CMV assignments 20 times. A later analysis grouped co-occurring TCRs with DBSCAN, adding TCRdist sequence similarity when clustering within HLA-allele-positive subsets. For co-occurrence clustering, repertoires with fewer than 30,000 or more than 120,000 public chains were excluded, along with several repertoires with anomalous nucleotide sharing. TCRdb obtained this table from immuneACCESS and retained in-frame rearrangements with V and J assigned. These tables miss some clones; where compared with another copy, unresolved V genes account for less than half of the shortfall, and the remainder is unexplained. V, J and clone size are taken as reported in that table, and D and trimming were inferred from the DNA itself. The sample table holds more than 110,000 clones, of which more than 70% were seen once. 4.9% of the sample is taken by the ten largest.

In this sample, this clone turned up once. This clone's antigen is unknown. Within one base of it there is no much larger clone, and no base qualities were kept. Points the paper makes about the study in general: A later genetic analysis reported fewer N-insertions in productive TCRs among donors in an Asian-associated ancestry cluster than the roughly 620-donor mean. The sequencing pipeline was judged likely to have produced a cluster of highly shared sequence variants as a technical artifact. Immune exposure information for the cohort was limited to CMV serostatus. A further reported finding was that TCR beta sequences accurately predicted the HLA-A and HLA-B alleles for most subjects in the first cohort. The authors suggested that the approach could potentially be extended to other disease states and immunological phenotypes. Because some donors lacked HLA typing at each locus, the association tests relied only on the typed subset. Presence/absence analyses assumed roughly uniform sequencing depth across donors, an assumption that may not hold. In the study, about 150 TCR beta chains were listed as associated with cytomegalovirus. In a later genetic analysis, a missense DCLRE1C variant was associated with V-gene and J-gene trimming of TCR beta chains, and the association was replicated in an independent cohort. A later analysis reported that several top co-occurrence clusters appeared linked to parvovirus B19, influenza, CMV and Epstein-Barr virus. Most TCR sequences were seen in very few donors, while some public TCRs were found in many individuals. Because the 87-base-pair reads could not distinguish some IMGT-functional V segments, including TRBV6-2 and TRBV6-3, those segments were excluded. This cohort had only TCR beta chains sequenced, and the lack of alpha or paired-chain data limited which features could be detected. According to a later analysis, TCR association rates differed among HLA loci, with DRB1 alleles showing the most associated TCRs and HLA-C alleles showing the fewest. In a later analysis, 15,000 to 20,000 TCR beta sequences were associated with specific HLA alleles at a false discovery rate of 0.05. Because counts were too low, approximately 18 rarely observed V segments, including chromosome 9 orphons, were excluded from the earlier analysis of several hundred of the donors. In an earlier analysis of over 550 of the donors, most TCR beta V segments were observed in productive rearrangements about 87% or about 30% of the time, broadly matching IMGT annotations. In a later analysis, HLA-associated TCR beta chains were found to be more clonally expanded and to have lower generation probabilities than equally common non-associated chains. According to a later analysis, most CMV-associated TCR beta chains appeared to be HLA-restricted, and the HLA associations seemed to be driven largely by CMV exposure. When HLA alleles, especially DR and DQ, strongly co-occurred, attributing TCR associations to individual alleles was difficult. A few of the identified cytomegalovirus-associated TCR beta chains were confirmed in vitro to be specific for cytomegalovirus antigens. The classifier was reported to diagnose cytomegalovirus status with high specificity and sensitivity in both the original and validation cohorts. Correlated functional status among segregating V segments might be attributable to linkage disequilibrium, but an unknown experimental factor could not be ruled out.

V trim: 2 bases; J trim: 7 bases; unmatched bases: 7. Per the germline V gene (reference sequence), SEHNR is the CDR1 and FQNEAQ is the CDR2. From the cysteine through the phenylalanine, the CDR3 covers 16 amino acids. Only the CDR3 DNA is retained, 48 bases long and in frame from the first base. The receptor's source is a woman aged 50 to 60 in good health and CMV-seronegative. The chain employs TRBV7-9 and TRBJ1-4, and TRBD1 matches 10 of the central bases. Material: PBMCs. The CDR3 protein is CASSLTPGTGVEKLFF. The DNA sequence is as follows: TGTGCCAGCAGCTTAACCCCCGGGACAGGGGTTGAAAAACTGTTTTTT.